The 3 T cell receptor beta chains below come from one sample, sequenced in a study of T cell responses to AZD1222 COVID-19 vaccine. Clones were sequenced by immunoSEQ multiplex PCR, and TCRdb holds only the in-frame ones, with some missing. The data show over 150,000 clones, about 90% seen once. The material sequenced was peripheral blood, taken on day 0 of AZD1222 vaccination. The receptors shown here come from an adult in good health.

The CDR3 nucleotides are TGTGCCAGCTCACCACCGACGGTGGGCGACGGCTACACCTTC. This encodes CASSPPTVGDGYTF. The chain carries TRBV18 and TRBJ1-2; D unresolved. This CDR3 contains 14 residues. Germline V gene lookup returns CDR1 KGHSH and CDR2 LQKENI. V shed 0 bases and J shed 8 bases, with 13 bases lying between them. Combining the CDR3 with reference TRBV18 and TRBJ1-2 gives the whole variable domain NAGVMQNPRHLVRRRGQEARLRCSPMKGHSHVYWYRQLPEEGLKFMVYLQKENIIDESGMPKERFSAEFPKEGPSILRIQQVVRGDSAAYFCASSPPTVGDGYTFGSGTRLTVV.

The chain carries TRBV10-3 and TRBJ2-5; D might be TRBD1 or TRBD2, each matching 5 bases. CDR3 length: 15 residues. CDR1 is ENHRY and CDR2 is SYGVKD in the germline V gene. The V gene lost 5 bases and the J gene lost 4 bases, with 17 bases spanning the gap. The CDR3 nucleotides are TGTGCCATCAGTCCCCAATCCGGGACGAGAGAGACCCAGTACTTC. As protein: CAISPQSGTRETQYF.

This clone came up once. The rearrangement uses TRBV18 and TRBJ1-1, with TRBD1 as a possible D gene (5 bases). V gave up 2 bases and J gave up 5 bases, with 9 bases separating them. Germline V CDR1 and CDR2: KGHSH, LQKENI. CDR3 size: 13 residues. The CDR3 DNA reads TGTGCCAGCTCACCATTTCAGGGAACTGAAGCTTTCTTT. It is translated as CASSPFQGTEAFF.